This TCR beta chain is from a study of cytomegalovirus exposure and HLA in healthy donors. The PCR contained 60 Vbeta and 13 Jbeta primers. The protocol was immunoSEQ multiplex PCR, while the TCRdb copy is restricted to in-frame clones and leaves out a portion. Here the sample spans about 120,000 clones, around 76% being singletons. Germline-derived CDR1 and CDR2 are GTSNPN and SVGIG (reference sequence). V gave up 3 bases and J gave up 3 bases, with 3 bases separating them. The CDR3 contains 11 residues. The material sequenced was PBMCs. The receptor comes from a man aged 25-40 years in good health and CMV-seropositive. The V gene is TRBV30, the J gene TRBJ2-1, with unresolved D. CDR3 amino acids: CAWRYYNEQFF. In nucleotides, the CDR3 is TGTGCCTGGAGGTACTACAATGAGCAGTTCTTC.